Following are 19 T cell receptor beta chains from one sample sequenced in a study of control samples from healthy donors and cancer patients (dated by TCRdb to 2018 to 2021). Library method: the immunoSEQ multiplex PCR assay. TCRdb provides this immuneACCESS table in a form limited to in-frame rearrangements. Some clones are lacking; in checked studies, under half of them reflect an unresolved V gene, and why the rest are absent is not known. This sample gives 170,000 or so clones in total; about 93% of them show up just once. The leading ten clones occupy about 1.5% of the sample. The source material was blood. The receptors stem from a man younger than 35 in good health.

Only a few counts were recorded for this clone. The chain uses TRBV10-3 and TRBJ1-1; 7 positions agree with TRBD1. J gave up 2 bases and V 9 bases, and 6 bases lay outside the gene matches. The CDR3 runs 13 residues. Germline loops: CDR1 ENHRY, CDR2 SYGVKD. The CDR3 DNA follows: TGTGCCATACGACAGGGCCTCAACACTGAAGCTTTCTTT. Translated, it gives CAIRQGLNTEAFF.

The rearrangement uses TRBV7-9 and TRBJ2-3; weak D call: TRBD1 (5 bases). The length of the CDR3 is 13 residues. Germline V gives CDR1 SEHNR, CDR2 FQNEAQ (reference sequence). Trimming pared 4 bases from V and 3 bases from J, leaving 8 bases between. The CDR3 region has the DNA TGTGCCAGCAGCTCCCCAGGGACAGATACGCAGTATTTT. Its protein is CASSSPGTDTQYF.

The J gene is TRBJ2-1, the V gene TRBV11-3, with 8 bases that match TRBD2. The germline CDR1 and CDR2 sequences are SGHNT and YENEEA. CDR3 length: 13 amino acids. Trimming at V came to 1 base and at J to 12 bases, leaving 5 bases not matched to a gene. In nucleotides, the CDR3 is TGTGCCAGCAGCTTAGGGCGGGGGGATAGGCAGTTCTTC. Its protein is CASSLGRGDRQFF.

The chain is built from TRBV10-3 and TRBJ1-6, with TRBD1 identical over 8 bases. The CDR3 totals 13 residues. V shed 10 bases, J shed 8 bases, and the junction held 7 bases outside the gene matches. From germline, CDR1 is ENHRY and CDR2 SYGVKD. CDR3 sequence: CATSPDRDSPLHF. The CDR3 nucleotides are TGTGCCACCTCCCCGGACAGGGATTCACCCCTCCACTTT.

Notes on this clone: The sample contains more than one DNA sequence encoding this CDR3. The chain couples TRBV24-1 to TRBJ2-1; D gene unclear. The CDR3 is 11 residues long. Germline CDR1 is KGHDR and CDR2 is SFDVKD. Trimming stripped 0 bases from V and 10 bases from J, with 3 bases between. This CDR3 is CATSDLREQFF. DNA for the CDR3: TGTGCCACCAGTGATTTGCGGGAGCAGTTCTTC.

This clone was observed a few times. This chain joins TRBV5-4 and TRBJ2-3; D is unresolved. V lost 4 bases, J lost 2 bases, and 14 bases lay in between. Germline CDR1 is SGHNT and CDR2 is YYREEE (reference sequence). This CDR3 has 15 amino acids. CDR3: CASSPDLRFTDTQYF. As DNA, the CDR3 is TGTGCCAGCAGCCCAGACCTCCGATTCACAGATACGCAGTATTTT.

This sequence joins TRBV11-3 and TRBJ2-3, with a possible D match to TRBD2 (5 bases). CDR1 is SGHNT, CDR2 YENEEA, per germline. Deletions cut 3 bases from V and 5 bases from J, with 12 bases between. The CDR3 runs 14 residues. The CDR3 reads CASSLSSLRDTQYF. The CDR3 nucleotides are TGTGCCAGCAGCTTGTCTAGCCTGAGAGATACGCAGTATTTT.

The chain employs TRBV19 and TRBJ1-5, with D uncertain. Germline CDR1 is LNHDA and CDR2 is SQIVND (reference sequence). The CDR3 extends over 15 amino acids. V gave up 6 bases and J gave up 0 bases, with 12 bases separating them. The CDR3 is CASRPGRLSNQPQHF. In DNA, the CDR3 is TGTGCCAGTAGACCTGGCCGGCTTAGCAATCAGCCCCAGCATTTT.

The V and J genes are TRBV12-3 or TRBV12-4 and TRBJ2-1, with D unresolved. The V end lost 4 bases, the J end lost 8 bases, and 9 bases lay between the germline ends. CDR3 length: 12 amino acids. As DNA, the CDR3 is TGTGCCAGCAGTTATAATGTCCATGAGCAGTTCTTC. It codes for CASSYNVHEQFF.

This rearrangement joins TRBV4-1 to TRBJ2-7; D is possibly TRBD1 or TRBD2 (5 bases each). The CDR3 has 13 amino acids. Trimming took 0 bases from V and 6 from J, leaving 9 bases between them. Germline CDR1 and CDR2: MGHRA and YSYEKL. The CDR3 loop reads CASSQERGFEQYF. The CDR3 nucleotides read TGCGCCAGCAGCCAAGAACGGGGCTTCGAGCAGTACTTC.

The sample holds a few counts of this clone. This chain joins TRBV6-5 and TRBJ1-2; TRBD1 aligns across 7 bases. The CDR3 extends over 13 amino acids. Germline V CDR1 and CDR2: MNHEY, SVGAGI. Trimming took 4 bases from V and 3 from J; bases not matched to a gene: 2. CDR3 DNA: TGTGCCAGCAGTTTTCAGGGGGACTATGGCTACACCTTC. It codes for CASSFQGDYGYTF.

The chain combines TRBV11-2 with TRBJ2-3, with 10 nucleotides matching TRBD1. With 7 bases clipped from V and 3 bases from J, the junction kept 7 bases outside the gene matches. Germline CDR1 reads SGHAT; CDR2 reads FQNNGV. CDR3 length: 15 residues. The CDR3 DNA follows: TGTGCCAGCACGCGGACAGGGGGAAGAACAGATACGCAGTATTTT. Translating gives CASTRTGGRTDTQYF.

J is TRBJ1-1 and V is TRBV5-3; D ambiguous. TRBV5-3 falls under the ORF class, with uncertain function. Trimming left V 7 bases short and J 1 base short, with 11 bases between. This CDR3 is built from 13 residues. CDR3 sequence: CARGPGRNTEAFF. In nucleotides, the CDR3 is TGTGCCAGAGGACCTGGAAGGAACACTGAAGCTTTCTTT.

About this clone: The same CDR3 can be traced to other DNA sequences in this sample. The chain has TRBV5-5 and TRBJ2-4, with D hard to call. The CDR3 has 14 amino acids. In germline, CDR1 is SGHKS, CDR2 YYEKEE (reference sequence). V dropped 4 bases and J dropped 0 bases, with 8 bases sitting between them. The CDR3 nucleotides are TGTGCCAGCAGCCTGGATATAGCCAAAAACATTCAGTACTTC. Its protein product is CASSLDIAKNIQYF.

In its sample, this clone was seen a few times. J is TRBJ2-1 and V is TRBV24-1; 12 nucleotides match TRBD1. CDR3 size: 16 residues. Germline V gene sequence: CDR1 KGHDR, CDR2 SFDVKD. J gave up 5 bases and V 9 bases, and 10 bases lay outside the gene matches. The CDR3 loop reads CATSRGTGGPDNEQFF. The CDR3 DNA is TGTGCCACCTCCCGAGGGACAGGGGGCCCGGACAATGAGCAGTTCTTC.

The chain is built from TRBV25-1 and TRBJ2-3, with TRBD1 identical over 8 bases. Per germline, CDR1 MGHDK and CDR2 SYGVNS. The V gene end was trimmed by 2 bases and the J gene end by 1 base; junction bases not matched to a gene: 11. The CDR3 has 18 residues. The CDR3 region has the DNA TGTGCCAGCAGTGAACTCCGGACAGGGATCTGGCGCACAGATACGCAGTATTTT. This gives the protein CASSELRTGIWRTDTQYF.

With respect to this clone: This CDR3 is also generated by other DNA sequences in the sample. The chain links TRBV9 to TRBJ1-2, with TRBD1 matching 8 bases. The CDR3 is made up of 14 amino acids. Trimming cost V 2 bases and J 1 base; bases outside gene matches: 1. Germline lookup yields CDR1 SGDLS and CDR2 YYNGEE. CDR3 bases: TGTGCCAGCAGCGTCGGACAGGGTAACTATGGCTACACCTTC. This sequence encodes CASSVGQGNYGYTF. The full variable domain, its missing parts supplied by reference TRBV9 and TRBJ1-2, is DSGVTQTPKHLITATGQRVTLRCSPRSGDLSVYWYQQSLDQGLQFLIQYYNGEERAKGNILERFSAQQFPDLHSELNLSSLELGDSALYFCASSVGQGNYGYTFGSGTRLTVV.

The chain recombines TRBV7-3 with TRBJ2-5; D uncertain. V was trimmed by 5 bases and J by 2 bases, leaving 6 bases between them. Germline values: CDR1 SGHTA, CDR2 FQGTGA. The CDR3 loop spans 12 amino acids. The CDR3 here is CASSDSQETQYF. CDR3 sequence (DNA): TGTGCCAGCAGCGATTCGCAAGAGACCCAGTACTTC.

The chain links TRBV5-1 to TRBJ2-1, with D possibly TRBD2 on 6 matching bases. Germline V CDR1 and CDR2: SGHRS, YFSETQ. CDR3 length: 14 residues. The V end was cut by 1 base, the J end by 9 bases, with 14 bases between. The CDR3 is CASSLLLGGGEQFF. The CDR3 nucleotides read TGCGCCAGCAGCTTGTTACTGGGAGGTGGTGAGCAGTTCTTC.